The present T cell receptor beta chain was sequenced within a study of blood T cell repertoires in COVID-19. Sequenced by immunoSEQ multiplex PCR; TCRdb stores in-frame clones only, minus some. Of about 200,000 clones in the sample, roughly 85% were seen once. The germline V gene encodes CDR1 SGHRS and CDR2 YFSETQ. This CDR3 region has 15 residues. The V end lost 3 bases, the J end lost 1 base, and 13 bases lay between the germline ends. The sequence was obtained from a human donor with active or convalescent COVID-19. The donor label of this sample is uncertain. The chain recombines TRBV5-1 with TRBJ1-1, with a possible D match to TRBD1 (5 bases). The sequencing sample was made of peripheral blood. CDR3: CASSSRQIGNTEAFF. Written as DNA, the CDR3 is TGCGCCAGCAGCTCTAGACAGATTGGGAACACTGAAGCTTTCTTT.